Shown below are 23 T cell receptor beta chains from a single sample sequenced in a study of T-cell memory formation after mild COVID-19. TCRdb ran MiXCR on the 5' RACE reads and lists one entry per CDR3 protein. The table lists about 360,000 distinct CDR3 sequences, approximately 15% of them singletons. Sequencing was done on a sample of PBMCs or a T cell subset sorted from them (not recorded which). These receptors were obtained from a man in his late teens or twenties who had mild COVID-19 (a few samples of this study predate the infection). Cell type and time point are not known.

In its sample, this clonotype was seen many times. The CDR3 DNA sequence: TGCAGTGCTAGGTTCGGGGTCTTGGAGCAGTTCTTC. Encoded protein: CSARFGVLEQFF. The chain employs TRBV20-1 and TRBJ2-1, with D possibly matching TRBD2 (5 bases). The V end lost 3 bases, the J end lost 10 bases, and 13 bases lay between the germline ends. The germline gives CDR1 DFQATT, CDR2 SNEGSKA (reference sequence). CDR3 length: 12 amino acids.

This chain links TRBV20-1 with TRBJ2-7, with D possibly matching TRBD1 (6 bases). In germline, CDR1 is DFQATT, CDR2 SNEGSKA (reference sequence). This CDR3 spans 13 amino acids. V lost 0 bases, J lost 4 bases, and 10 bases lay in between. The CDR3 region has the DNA TGCAGTGCTAGAGATCCGGGGACATACGAGCAGTACGTC. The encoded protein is CSARDPGTYEQYV.

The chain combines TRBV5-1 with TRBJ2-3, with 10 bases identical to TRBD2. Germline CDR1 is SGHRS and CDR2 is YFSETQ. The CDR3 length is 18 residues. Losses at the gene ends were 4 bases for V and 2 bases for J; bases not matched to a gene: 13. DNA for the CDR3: TGCGCCAGCAGCCCCATGGGTCTAGCGGGGGTGTACACAGATACGCAGTATTTT. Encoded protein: CASSPMGLAGVYTDTQYF.

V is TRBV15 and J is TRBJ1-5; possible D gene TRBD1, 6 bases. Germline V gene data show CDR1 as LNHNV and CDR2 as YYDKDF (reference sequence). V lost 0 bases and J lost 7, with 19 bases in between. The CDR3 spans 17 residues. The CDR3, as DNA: TGTGCCACCAGCAGAGATGCAGGGGCTAAGCTCGGACAGCCCCAGCATTTT. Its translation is CATSRDAGAKLGQPQHF. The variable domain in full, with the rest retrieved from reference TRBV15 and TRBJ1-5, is DAMVIQNPRYQVTQFGKPVTLSCSQTLNHNVMYWYQQKSSQAPKLLFHYYDKDFNNEADTPDNFQSRRPNTSFCFLDIRSPGLGDTAMYLCATSRDAGAKLGQPQHFGDGTRLSIL.

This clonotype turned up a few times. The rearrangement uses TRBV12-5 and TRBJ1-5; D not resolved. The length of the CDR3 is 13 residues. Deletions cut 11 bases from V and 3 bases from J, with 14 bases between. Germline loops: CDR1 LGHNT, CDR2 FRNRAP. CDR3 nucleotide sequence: TGTGCTTCAGCTGGGGATTACAATCAGCCCCAGCATTTT. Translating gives CASAGDYNQPQHF.

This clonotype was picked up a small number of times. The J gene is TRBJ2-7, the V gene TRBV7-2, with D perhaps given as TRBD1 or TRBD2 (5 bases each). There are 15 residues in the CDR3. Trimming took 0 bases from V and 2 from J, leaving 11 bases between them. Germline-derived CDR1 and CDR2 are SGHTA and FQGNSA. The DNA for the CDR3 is TGTGCCAGCAGCTTAGCCGGGGACGGAACCTACGAGCAGTACTTC. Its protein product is CASSLAGDGTYEQYF. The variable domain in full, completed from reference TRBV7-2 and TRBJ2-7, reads GAGVSQSPSNKVTEKGKDVELRCDPISGHTALYWYRQSLGQGLEFLIYFQGNSAPDKSGLPSDRFSAERTGGSVSTLTIQRTQQEDSAVYLCASSLAGDGTYEQYFGPGTRLTVT.

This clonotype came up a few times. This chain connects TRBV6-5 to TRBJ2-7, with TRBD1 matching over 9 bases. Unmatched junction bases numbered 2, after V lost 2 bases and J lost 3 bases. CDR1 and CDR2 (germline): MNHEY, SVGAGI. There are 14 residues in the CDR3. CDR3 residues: CASSYGTGNYEQYF. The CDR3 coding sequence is TGTGCCAGCAGTTACGGGACAGGGAACTACGAGCAGTACTTC.

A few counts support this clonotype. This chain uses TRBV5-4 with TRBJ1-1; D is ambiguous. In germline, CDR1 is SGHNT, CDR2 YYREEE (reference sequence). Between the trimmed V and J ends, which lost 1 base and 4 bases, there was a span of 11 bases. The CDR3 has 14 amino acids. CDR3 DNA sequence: TGTGCCAGCAGCTTGCAAGCCGGGATCACTGAAGCTTTCTTT. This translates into CASSLQAGITEAFF.

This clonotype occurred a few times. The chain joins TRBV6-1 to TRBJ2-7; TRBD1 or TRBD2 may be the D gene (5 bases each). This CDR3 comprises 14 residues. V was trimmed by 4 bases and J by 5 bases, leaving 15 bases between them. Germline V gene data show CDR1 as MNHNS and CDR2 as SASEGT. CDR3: CASSAWDPGHEQYV. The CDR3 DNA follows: TGTGCCAGCAGTGCGTGGGACCCCGGCCACGAGCAGTACGTC.

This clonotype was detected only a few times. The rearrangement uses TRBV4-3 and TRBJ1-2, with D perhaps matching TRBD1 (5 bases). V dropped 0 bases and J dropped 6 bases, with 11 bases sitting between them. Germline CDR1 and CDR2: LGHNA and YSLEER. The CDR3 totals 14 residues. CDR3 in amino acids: CASSQEGGGDGYTF. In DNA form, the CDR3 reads TGCGCCAGCAGCCAAGAGGGGGGTGGGGATGGCTACACCTTC.

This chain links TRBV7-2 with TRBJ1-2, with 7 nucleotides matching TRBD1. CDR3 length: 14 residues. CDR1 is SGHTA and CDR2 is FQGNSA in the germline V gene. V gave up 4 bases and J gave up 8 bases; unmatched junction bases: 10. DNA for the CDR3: TGTGCCAGCAGCTCCGACAGGGTCGGCATGGGCTACACCTTC. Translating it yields CASSSDRVGMGYTF.

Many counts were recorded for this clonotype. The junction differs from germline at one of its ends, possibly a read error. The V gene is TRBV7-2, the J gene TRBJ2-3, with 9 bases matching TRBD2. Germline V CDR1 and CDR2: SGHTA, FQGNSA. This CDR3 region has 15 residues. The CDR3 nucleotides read TGCGCCAGCAGCTTGGGCGGGGGGGCCGCAGATACGCAGTATTTT. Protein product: CASSLGGGAADTQYF.

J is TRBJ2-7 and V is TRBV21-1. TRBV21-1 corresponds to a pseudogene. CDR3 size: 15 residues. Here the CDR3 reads CASGSRTPSSYEQYV. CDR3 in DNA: TGTGCCAGCGGCAGCAGGACCCCAAGCTCCTACGAGCAGTACGTC.

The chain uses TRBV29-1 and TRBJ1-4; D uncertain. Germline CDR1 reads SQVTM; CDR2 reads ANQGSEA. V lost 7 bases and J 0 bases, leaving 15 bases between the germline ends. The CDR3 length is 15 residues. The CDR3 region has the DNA TGCAGCGCCGCACCGGAATCTGCAACTAATGAAAAACTGTTTTTT. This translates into CSAAPESATNEKLFF.

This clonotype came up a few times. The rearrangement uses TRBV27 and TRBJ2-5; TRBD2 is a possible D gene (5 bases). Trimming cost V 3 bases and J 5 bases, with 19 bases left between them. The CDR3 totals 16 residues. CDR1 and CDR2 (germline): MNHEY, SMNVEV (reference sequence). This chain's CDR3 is CASSFSGLSLWETQYF. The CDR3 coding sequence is TGTGCCAGCAGTTTCTCTGGACTTTCCCTCTGGGAGACCCAGTACTTC.

This CDR3 is CATSTGNNSPLHF. Written as DNA, the CDR3 is TGCGCCACCTCGACAGGGAATAATTCACCCCTCCACTTT. This chain connects TRBV4-3 to TRBJ1-6, with TRBD1 identical over 7 bases. V was clipped by 10 bases and J by 5 bases; unmatched bases: 5. Germline V CDR1 and CDR2: LGHNA, YSLEER. The CDR3 has 13 residues.

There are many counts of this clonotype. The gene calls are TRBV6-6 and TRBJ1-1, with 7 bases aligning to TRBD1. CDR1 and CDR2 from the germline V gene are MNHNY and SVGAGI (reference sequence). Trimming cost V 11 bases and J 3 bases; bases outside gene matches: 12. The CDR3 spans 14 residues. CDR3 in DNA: TGTGCCGGCTCGACAGGGATGGGGTACACTGAAGCTTTCTTT. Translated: CAGSTGMGYTEAFF.

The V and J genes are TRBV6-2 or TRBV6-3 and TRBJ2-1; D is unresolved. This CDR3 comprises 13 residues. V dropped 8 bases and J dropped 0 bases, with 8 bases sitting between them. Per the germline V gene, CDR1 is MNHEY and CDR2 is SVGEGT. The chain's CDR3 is CASGPFSYNEQFF. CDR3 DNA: TGTGCCAGCGGGCCCTTCTCCTACAATGAGCAGTTCTTC.

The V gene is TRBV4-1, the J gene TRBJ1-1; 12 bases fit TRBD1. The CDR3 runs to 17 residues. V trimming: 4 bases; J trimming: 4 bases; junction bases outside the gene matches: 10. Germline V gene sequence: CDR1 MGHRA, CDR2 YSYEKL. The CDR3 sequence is CASSLRDRGRVGTEAFF. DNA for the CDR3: TGCGCCAGCAGCCTCCGGGACAGGGGGCGTGTGGGCACTGAAGCTTTCTTT.

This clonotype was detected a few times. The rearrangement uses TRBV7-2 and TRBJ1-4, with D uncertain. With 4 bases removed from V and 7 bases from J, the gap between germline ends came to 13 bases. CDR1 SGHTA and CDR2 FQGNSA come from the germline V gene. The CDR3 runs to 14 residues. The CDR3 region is CASSSARGVEKLFF. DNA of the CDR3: TGTGCCAGCAGCTCAGCACGGGGAGTTGAAAAACTGTTTTTT. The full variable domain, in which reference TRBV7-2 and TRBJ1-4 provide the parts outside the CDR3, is GAGVSQSPSNKVTEKGKDVELRCDPISGHTALYWYRQSLGQGLEFLIYFQGNSAPDKSGLPSDRFSAERTGGSVSTLTIQRTQQEDSAVYLCASSSARGVEKLFFGSGTQLSVL.

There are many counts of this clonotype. The CDR3 here is CASSQERGSNQPQHF. CDR3 coding DNA: TGCGCCAGCAGCCAAGAGAGGGGGAGCAATCAGCCCCAGCATTTT. V and J are TRBV4-3 and TRBJ1-5; TRBD1 might be the D (6 bases). Germline V gives CDR1 LGHNA, CDR2 YSLEER. This CDR3 is 15 amino acids long. The V end was cut by 0 bases, the J end by 1 base, with 7 bases between.

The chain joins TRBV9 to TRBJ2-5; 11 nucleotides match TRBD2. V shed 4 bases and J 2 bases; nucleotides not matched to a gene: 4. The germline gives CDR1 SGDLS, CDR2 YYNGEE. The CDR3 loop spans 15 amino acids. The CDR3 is CASSPSGGRQETQYF. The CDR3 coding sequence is TGTGCCAGCAGCCCTAGCGGGGGGCGACAAGAGACCCAGTACTTC.

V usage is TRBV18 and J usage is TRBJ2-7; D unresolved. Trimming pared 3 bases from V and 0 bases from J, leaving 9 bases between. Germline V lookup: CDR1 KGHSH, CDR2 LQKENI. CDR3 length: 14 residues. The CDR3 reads CASSPSGPSYEQYF. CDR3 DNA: TGTGCCAGCTCACCTTCGGGCCCCTCCTACGAGCAGTACTTC.